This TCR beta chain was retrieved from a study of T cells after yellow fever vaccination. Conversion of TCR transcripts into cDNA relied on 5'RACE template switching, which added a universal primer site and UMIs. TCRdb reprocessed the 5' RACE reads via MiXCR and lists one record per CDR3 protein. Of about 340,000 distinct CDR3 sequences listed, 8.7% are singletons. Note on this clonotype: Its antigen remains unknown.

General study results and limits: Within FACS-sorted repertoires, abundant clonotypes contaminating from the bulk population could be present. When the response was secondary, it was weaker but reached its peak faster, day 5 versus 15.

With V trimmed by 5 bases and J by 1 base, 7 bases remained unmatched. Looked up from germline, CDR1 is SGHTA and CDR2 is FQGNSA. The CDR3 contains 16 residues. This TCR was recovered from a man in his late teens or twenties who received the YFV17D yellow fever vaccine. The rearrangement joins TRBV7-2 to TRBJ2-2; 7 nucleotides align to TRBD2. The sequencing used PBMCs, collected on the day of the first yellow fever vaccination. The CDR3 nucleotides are TGTGCCAGCAGCGGCCGAGAGCGGGGGAACACCGGGGAGCTGTTTTTT. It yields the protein CASSGRERGNTGELFF.